Below, 22 T cell receptor beta chains from the same sample are listed, as sequenced in a study of read filtering for tumor transcriptome and immune sequencing. This library used roughly 430 ng RNA and molecular barcoded adaptors spanning alpha/delta and beta/gamma chains. TCRdb re-derived calls from the reads in MiXCR, one entry per CDR3 protein. The sample holds roughly 130,000 distinct CDR3 sequences, around 13% seen once. Specimen: a population of CD138-negative cells sorted from bone marrow. These receptors came from a donor aged 40 or over with multiple myeloma.

The genes are TRBV28 and TRBJ1-5; D remains ambiguous. CDR1 is MDHEN, CDR2 SYDVKM, per germline. The germline V and J ends were trimmed by 7 bases and 2 bases, with 12 bases remaining between them. This CDR3 has 14 residues. The CDR3 coding sequence is TGTGCCAGCAATTCCCGGAGGGGCAATCAGCCCCAGCATTTT. It encodes CASNSRRGNQPQHF.

With respect to this clonotype: Being one base from a much bigger clone, this may be a read error. Since the CDR3 does not end with the conserved phenylalanine or tryptophan, this likely comes from a read error. The J gene is TRBJ2-2, the V gene TRBV12-3 or TRBV12-4; TRBD1 matches 10 bases. V shed 8 bases, J shed 4 bases, and the junction held 7 bases outside the gene matches. The CDR3 covers 15 residues. In DNA form, the CDR3 reads TGTGCCAGCTGTGACAGGGGGCGAAGCACCGGGGAGCTGTTTTCT. Amino acids: CASCDRGRSTGELFS.

This clonotype was found many times. This rearrangement joins TRBV7-8 to TRBJ2-3; D gene uncertain. Trimming removed 1 base at V and 2 bases at J, with 7 bases between. CDR3 size: 14 residues. The germline gives CDR1 SGHVS, CDR2 FQNEAQ. The DNA of the CDR3 is TGTGCCAGCAGCTTAGAGGAGAACACAGATACGCAGTATTTT. It codes for CASSLEENTDTQYF. The entire variable domain, with the rest obtained from reference TRBV7-8 and TRBJ2-3, is as follows: GAGVSQSPRYKVAKRGQDVALRCDPISGHVSLFWYQQALGQGPEFLTYFQNEAQLDKSGLPSDRFFAERPEGSVSTLKIQRTQQEDSAVYLCASSLEENTDTQYFGPGTRLTVL.

This clonotype was counted a few times. A junction boundary mismatches the germline segment, possibly from a read error. The rearrangement joins TRBV5-6 to TRBJ2-1; 8 nucleotides align to TRBD1. This CDR3 has 15 residues. From germline, CDR1 is SGHDT and CDR2 YYEEEE. DNA for the CDR3: TGTGCCAGCAGTTTCCGGGACAGGAGTTACAATGAGCAGTTCTTT. Encoded protein: CASSFRDRSYNEQFF.

This clonotype was found many times. J is TRBJ2-7 and V is TRBV20-1, with 8 nucleotides matching TRBD2. There are 17 residues in the CDR3. CDR1 and CDR2 from the germline V gene are DFQATT and SNEGSKA (reference sequence). The V gene end was trimmed by 0 bases and the J gene end by 3 bases; junction bases not matched to a gene: 13. The CDR3 region is CSARDQGGRRGLYEQYF. The CDR3 DNA reads as TGCAGTGCTAGAGATCAAGGCGGGAGGAGGGGACTCTACGAGCAGTACTTC.

By its share, this clonotype is medium-sized. The chain is built from TRBV19 and TRBJ2-3; 8 bases are shared with TRBD1. The J segment lost 1 base and the V segment lost 6 bases, leaving 3 bases of the junction unmatched. The CDR3 extends over 14 amino acids. Germline assignment: CDR1 LNHDA and CDR2 SQIVND (reference sequence). CDR3 sequence (DNA): TGTGCCAGTAGGACAGGGGAAGGCACAGATACGCAGTATTTT. The encoded protein is CASRTGEGTDTQYF. Full variable domain (missing parts from reference TRBV19 and TRBJ2-3): DGGITQSPKYLFRKEGQNVTLSCEQNLNHDAMYWYRQDPGQGLRLIYYSQIVNDFQKGDIAEGYSVSREKKESFPLTVTSAQKNPTAFYLCASRTGEGTDTQYFGPGTRLTVL.

This clonotype was detected ten times or more. The chain joins TRBV10-3 to TRBJ2-3; TRBD2 matches 9 bases. J lost 9 bases, V lost 2 bases, and 9 bases had no gene match. The CDR3 totals 15 residues. From germline, CDR1 is ENHRY and CDR2 SYGVKD. The CDR3 protein is CAISELAGSLGTQYF. CDR3 bases: TGTGCCATCAGTGAGCTAGCGGGATCCCTCGGCACGCAGTATTTT.

Ten or more counts support this clonotype. CDR3 amino acids: CASSLTGSHETQYF. The CDR3 DNA sequence: TGTGCCAGCAGCTTGACAGGGTCTCATGAGACCCAGTACTTC. The chain employs TRBV11-2 and TRBJ2-5, with 7 bases fitting TRBD1. V lost 3 bases, J lost 5 bases, and 6 bases stayed unmatched. The CDR3 contains 14 residues. The germline CDR1 and CDR2 sequences are SGHAT and FQNNGV.

This clonotype appeared many times. V usage is TRBV12-3 or TRBV12-4 and J usage is TRBJ2-7, with D perhaps matching TRBD1 or TRBD2 (5 bases each). This CDR3 has 14 residues. Trimming left V 4 bases short and J 4 bases short, with 14 bases between. This CDR3 is CASSSSLWGYEQYF. In DNA form, the CDR3 reads TGTGCCAGCAGTTCCAGCCTGTGGGGGTACGAGCAGTACTTC.

This clonotype was counted a few times. This may arise from a read error, as a much more abundant clone is one base away. Without the conserved terminal phenylalanine or tryptophan, this CDR3 likely stems from a read error. J is TRBJ2-3 and V is TRBV11-3, with a possible D match to TRBD2 (5 bases). CDR1 SGHNT and CDR2 YENEEA come from the germline V gene. Trimming cost V 1 base and J 4 bases, with 12 bases left between them. CDR3 length: 15 residues. The CDR3 reads CASSLGRTDADTQYS. The DNA of the CDR3 is TGTGCCAGCAGCTTAGGCCGGACTGACGCAGATACGCAGTATTCT.

This clonotype was seen ten or more times. The chain couples TRBV2 to TRBJ1-5; 7 bases match TRBD1. The CDR3 spans 15 residues. The germline V gene encodes CDR1 SNHLY and CDR2 FYNNEI. V shed 5 bases and J 1 base; nucleotides not matched to a gene: 5. CDR3 bases: TGTGCCAGCAGTTCAACGGGACAGAGCAATCAGCCCCAGCATTTT. Amino acid sequence: CASSSTGQSNQPQHF.

Many counts were recorded for this clonotype. The V and J genes are TRBV5-1 and TRBJ2-3; TRBD2 might be the D (5 bases). Germline assignment: CDR1 SGHRS and CDR2 YFSETQ. The V and J ends lost 0 bases and 2 bases respectively, with 13 bases between them. The CDR3 runs 16 residues. The CDR3 nucleotides read TGCGCCAGCAGCTTGGGCACAAGAGGGCCCACAGATACGCAGTATTTT. This encodes CASSLGTRGPTDTQYF.

Comment on this clonotype: A single base separates this from a much larger clone, so it may be a read error. This chain uses TRBV20-1 with TRBJ2-2; D may match TRBD1 or TRBD2 (5 bases each). Germline values: CDR1 DFQATT, CDR2 SNEGSKA (reference sequence). This CDR3 has 14 residues. CDR3 in DNA: TGCAGTGCTTGGGACGGGCAGAACACCGGGGAGCTGTCTTTT. Translation gives CSAWDGQNTGELSF.

This clonotype was seen repeatedly, ten times or more. The chain has TRBV7-8 and TRBJ1-5; TRBD1 might be the D (5 bases). Germline CDR1 is SGHVS and CDR2 is FQNEAQ. The CDR3 spans 15 residues. V lost 1 base, J lost 2 bases, and 9 bases lay in between. The CDR3 DNA follows: TGTGCCAGCAGCTTAGTTCAGGGTGGCAATCAGCCCCAGCATTTT. Protein sequence: CASSLVQGGNQPQHF.

This clonotype was seen repeatedly, ten times or more. This chain joins TRBV19 and TRBJ2-7; 8 bases agree with TRBD1. V lost 10 bases and J lost 0; bases outside the gene matches: 5. This CDR3 is built from 13 residues. The germline gives CDR1 LNHDA, CDR2 SQIVND (reference sequence). CDR3 protein: CATGDRTSYEQYF. DNA for the CDR3: TGTGCCACGGGGGACAGGACCTCCTACGAGCAGTACTTC. Filled out from reference TRBV19 and TRBJ2-7, the complete variable domain reads DGGITQSPKYLFRKEGQNVTLSCEQNLNHDAMYWYRQDPGQGLRLIYYSQIVNDFQKGDIAEGYSVSREKKESFPLTVTSAQKNPTAFYLCATGDRTSYEQYFGPGTRLTVT.

Many counts were recorded for this clonotype. The rearrangement joins TRBV10-3 to TRBJ1-1; D might be TRBD1 (5 bases). The germline V gene has CDR1 ENHRY and CDR2 SYGVKD. The CDR3 runs to 13 residues. V was pared by 3 bases and J by 5 bases, with 10 bases between. In DNA form, the CDR3 reads TGTGCCATCAGTGACCCGGGGGGGACTGAAGCTTTCTTT. Translated, it gives CAISDPGGTEAFF.

This clonotype came up many times. The chain links TRBV5-1 to TRBJ1-1; D gene uncertain. V was shortened by 5 bases and J by 0 bases, with 8 bases between the two germline ends. CDR1 and CDR2 (germline): SGHRS, YFSETQ. The CDR3 has 13 amino acids. CDR3 bases: TGCGCCAGCAGGGACTCTCTGAACACTGAAGCTTTCTTT. This translates into CASRDSLNTEAFF. Drawing the rest from reference TRBV5-1 and TRBJ1-1, the complete variable domain is KAGVTQTPRYLIKTRGQQVTLSCSPISGHRSVSWYQQTPGQGLQFLFEYFSETQRNKGNFPGRFSGRQFSNSRSEMNVSTLELGDSALYLCASRDSLNTEAFFGQGTRLTVV.

This clonotype was found many times. The CDR3 nucleotides read TGTGCCAGTAAACAGCGGGAGGACTACAATGAGCAGTTCTTC. The encoded protein is CASKQREDYNEQFF. The rearrangement joins TRBV19 to TRBJ2-1, with TRBD2 matching 9 bases. The CDR3 has 14 amino acids. The V and J ends lost 7 bases and 3 bases, in that order; junction bases with no gene match: 4. Germline lookup yields CDR1 LNHDA and CDR2 SQIVND (reference sequence).

This clonotype was seen at least ten times. The chain uses TRBV5-1 and TRBJ2-3; D call uncertain. CDR1 is SGHRS, CDR2 YFSETQ, per germline. There are 13 residues in the CDR3. V was clipped by 3 bases and J by 1 base, with 6 bases between them. For the CDR3, the DNA is TGCGCCAGCAGCTCCGGTGGCACAGATACGCAGTATTTT. Translation gives CASSSGGTDTQYF.

Concerning this clonotype: A much larger clone lies a single base off, so this may be a read error. The rearrangement uses TRBV20-1 and TRBJ2-2; D is unclear. This CDR3 comprises 12 residues. Germline V gives CDR1 DFQATT, CDR2 SNEGSKA (reference sequence). CDR3 loop: CNASWGTGELFF. The CDR3 coding sequence is TGCAATGCTAGTTGGGGCACCGGGGAGCTGTTTTTT.

Comment on this clonotype: It may be a read error: a sequence one base away is much more abundant. V usage is TRBV5-1 and J usage is TRBJ2-1, with TRBD2 as a possible D gene (6 bases). The CDR3 is 15 residues long. V was trimmed by 7 bases and J by 9 bases, leaving 23 bases between them. Germline loops: CDR1 SGHRS, CDR2 YFSETQ. CDR3 loop: CASDPGRGLFVEQFF. The CDR3 DNA sequence: TGCGCCAGCGACCCGGGACGGGGGTTGTTTGTTGAGCAGTTCTTC.

The chain recombines TRBV12-3 or TRBV12-4 with TRBJ2-5; TRBD2 might be the D (6 bases). The V end lost 1 base, the J end lost 2 bases, and 17 bases lay between the germline ends. This CDR3 region has 17 residues. The CDR3 DNA follows: TGTGCCAGCAGTTTAGGGAGGGGTCGGGGCCGTCAAGAGACCCAGTACTTC. Translated: CASSLGRGRGRQETQYF.